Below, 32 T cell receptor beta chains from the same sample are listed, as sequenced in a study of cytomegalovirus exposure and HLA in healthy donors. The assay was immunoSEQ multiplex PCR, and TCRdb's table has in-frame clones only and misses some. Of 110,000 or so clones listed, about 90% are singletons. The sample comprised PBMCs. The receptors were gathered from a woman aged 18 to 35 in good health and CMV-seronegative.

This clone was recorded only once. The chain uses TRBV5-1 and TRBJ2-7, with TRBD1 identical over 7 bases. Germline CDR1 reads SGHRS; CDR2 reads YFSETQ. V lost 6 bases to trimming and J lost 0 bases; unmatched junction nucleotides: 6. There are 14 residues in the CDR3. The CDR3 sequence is CASNRDSVSYEQYF. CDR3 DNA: TGCGCCAGCAACCGGGACAGCGTCTCCTACGAGCAGTACTTC.

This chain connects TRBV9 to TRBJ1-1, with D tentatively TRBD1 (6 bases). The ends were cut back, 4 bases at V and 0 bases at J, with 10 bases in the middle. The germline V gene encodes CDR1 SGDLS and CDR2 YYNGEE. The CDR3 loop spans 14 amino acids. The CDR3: CASSQTGMNTEAFF. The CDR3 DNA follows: TGTGCCAGCAGCCAAACAGGGATGAACACTGAAGCTTTCTTT.

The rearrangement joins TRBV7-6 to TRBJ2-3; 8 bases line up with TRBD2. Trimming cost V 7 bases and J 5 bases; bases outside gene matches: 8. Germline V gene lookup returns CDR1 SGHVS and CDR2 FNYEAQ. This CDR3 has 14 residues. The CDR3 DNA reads TGTGCCAGCACCGTTAGCGGGGCTGGAGATACGCAGTATTTT. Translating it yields CASTVSGAGDTQYF.

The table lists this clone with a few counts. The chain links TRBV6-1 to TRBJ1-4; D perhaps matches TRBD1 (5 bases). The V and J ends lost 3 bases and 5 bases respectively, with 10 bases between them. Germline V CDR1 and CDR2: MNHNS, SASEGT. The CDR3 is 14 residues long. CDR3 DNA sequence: TGTGCCAGCAGTGACCGCAGGGTCAATGAAAAACTGTTTTTT. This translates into CASSDRRVNEKLFF.

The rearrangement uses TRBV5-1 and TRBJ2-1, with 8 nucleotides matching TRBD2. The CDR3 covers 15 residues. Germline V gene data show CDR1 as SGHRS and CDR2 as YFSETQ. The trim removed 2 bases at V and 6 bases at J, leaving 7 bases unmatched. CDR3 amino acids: CASSFGVAGFNEQFF. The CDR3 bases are TGCGCCAGCAGCTTTGGGGTAGCGGGGTTCAATGAGCAGTTCTTC.

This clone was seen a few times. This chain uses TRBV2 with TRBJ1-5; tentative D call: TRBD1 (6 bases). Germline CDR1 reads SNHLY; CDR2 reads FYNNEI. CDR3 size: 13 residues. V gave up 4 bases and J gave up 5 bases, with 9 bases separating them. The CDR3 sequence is CASSVWGHQPQHF. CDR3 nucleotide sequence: TGTGCCAGCAGTGTTTGGGGGCATCAGCCCCAGCATTTT.

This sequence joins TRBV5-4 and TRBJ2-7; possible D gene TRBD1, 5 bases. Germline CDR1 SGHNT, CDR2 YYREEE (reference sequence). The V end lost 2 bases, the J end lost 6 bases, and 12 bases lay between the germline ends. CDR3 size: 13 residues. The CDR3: CASSFPGQGEQYF. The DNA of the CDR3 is TGTGCCAGCAGCTTTCCAGGGCAGGGCGAGCAGTACTTC.

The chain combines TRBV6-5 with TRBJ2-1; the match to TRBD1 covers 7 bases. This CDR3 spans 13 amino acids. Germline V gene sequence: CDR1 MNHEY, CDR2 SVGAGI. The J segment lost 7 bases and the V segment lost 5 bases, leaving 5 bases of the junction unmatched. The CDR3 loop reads CASSDRVRNEQFF. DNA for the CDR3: TGTGCCAGCAGTGACAGGGTTCGGAATGAGCAGTTCTTC.

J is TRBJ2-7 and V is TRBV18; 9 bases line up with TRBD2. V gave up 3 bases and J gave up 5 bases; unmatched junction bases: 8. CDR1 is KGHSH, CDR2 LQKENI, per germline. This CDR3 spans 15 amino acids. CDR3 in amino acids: CASSPGLAGFDEQYF. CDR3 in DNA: TGTGCCAGCTCACCGGGGCTAGCGGGATTTGACGAGCAGTACTTC.

CDR3 protein: CASSYASGGAGNEQFF. The DNA for the CDR3 is TGCGCCAGCAGCTACGCTAGCGGGGGGGCCGGCAATGAGCAGTTCTTC. This chain connects TRBV5-1 to TRBJ2-1; 12 nucleotides match TRBD2. Germline V gene lookup returns CDR1 SGHRS and CDR2 YFSETQ. With V trimmed by 3 bases and J by 6 bases, 7 bases remained unmatched. The CDR3 consists of 16 residues. The full variable domain, completed using reference TRBV5-1 and TRBJ2-1, is KAGVTQTPRYLIKTRGQQVTLSCSPISGHRSVSWYQQTPGQGLQFLFEYFSETQRNKGNFPGRFSGRQFSNSRSEMNVSTLELGDSALYLCASSYASGGAGNEQFFGPGTRLTVL.

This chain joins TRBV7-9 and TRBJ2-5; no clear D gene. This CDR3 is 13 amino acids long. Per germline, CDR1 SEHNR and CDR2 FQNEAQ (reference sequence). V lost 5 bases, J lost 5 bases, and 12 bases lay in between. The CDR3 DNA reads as TGTGCCAGCAGCCCCACCGAACGGGAGACCCAGTACTTC. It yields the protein CASSPTERETQYF.

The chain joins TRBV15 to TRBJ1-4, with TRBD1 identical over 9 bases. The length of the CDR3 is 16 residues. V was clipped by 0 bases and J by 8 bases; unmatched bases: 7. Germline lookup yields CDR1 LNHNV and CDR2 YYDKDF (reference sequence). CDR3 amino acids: CATSRDPGTGREKLFF. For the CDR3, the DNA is TGTGCCACCAGCAGAGATCCCGGGACAGGGAGGGAAAAACTGTTTTTT.

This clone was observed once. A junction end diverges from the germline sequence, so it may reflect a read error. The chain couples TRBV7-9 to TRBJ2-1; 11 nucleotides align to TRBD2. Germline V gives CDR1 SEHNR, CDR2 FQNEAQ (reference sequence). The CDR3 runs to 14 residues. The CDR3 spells CASSLAGGNNEQFF. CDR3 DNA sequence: TGTGCCAGCAGCCTAGCGGGAGGTAACAATGAGCAGTTCTTC.

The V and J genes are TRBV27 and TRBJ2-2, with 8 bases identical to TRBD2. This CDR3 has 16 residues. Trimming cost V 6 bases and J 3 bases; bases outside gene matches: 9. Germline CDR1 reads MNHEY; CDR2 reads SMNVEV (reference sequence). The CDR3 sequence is CASSPGAGAYTGELFF. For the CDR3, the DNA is TGTGCCAGCAGCCCCGGAGCGGGAGCGTACACCGGGGAGCTGTTTTTT.

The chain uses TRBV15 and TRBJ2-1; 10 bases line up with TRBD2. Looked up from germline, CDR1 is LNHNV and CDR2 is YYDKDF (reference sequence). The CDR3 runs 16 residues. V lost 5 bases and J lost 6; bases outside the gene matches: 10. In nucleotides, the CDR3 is TGTGCCACCAGCGGGCGAGCGGGAGGGCTAGGCAATGAGCAGTTCTTC. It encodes CATSGRAGGLGNEQFF.

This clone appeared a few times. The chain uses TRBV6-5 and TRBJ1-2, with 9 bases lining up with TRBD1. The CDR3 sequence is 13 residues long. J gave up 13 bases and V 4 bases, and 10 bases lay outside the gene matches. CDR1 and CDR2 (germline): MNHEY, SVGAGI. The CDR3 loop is CASSSTGQGSCTF. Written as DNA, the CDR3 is TGTGCCAGCAGTTCAACCGGACAGGGGAGTTGCACCTTC.

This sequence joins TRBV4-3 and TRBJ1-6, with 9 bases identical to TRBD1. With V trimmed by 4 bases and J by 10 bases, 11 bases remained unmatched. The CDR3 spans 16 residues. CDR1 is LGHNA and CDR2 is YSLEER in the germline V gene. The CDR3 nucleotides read TGCGCCAGCAGCCTTAATACAGGGGGCCTGGAGTCACCCCTCCACTTT. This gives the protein CASSLNTGGLESPLHF.

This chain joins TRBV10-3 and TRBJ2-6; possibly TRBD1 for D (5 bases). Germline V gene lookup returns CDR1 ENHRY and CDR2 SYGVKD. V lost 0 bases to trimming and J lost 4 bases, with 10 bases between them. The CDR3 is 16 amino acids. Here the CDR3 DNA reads TGTGCCATCAGTGAGTCGGTAGGGGCGGGGGCCAACGTCCTGACTTTC. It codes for CAISESVGAGANVLTF.

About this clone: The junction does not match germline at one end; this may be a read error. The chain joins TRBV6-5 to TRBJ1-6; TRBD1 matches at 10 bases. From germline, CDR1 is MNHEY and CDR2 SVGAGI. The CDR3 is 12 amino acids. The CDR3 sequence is CASSYPGQGEIF. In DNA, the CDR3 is TGTGCCAGCAGTTACCCAGGACAGGGGGAAATTTTT.

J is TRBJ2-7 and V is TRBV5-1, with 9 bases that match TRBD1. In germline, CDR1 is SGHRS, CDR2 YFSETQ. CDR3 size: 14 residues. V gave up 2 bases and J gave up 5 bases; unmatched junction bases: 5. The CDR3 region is CASSFRDREDEQYF. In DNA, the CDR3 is TGCGCCAGCAGCTTCCGGGACAGGGAAGACGAGCAGTACTTC.

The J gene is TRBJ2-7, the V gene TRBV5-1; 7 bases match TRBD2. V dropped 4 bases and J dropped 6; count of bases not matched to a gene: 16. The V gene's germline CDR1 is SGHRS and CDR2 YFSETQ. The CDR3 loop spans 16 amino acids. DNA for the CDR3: TGCGCCAGCAGCCCCGGGGAGGGACTACTTTTGGGCGAGCAGTACTTC. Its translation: CASSPGEGLLLGEQYF.

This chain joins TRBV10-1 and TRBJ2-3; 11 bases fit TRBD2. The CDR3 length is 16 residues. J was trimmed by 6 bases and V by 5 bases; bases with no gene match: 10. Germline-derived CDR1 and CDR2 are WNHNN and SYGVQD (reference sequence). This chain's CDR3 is CASSPSSGGALDTQYF. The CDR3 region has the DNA TGCGCCAGCAGTCCAAGTAGCGGGGGGGCCCTGGATACGCAGTATTTT.

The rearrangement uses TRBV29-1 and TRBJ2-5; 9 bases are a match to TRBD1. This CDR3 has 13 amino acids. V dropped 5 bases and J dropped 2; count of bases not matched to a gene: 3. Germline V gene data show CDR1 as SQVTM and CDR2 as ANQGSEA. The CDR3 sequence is CSVQGQGQETQYF. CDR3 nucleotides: TGCAGCGTTCAGGGACAGGGACAAGAGACCCAGTACTTC.

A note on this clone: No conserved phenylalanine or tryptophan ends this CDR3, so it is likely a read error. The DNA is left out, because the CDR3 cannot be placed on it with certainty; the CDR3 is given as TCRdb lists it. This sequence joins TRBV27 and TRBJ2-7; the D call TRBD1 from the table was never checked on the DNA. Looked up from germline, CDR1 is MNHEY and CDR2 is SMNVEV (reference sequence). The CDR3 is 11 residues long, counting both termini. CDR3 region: CAMGADGVPCS.

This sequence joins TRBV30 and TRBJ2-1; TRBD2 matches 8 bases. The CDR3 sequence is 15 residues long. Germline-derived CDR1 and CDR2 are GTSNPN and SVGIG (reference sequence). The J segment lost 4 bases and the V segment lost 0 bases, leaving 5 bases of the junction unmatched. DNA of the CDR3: TGTGCCTGGAGTGTAGGGGGACTAGGTTACAATGAGCAGTTCTTC. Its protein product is CAWSVGGLGYNEQFF.

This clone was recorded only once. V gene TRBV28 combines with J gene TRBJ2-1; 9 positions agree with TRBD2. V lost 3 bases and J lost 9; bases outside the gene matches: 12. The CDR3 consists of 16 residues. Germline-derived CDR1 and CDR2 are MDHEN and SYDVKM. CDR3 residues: CASSFRGGRAGGEQFF. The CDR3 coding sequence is TGTGCCAGCAGTTTTCGTGGCGGGAGGGCCGGCGGTGAGCAGTTCTTC.

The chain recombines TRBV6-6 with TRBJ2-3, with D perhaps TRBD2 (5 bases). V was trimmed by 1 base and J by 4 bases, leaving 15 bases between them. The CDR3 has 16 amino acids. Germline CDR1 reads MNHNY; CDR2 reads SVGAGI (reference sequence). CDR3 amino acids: CASSYYAGPPADTQYF. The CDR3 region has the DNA TGTGCCAGCAGTTACTACGCGGGCCCTCCCGCAGATACGCAGTATTTT.

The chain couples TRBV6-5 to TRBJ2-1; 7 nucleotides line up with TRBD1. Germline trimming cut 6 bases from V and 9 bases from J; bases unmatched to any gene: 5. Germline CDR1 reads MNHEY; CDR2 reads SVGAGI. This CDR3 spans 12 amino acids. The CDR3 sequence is CASRTGLGEQFF. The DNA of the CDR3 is TGTGCCAGCAGGACAGGGTTGGGTGAGCAGTTCTTC.

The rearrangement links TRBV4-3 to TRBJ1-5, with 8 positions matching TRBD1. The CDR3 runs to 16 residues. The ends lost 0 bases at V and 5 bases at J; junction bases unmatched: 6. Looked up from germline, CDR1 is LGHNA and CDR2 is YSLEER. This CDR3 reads CASSQEWTGPYQPQHF. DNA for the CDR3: TGCGCCAGCAGCCAAGAATGGACAGGGCCCTATCAGCCCCAGCATTTT.

The CDR3 DNA follows: TGCAGCGTTGCGGGAGGGGGGGAGACCCAGTACTTC. This encodes CSVAGGGETQYF. The V call is TRBV29-1, the J call TRBJ2-5; 8 bases match TRBD2. This CDR3 comprises 12 residues. V dropped 4 bases and J dropped 5; count of bases not matched to a gene: 3. The germline gives CDR1 SQVTM, CDR2 ANQGSEA.

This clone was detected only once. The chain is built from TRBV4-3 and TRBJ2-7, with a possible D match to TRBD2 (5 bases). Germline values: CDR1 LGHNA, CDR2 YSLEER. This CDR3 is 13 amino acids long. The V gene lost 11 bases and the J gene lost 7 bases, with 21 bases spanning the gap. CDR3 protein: CAGPTGLVGEQYF. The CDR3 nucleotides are TGCGCCGGCCCCACGGGGTTGGTTGGTGAGCAGTACTTC.

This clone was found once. Here the CDR3 reads CASSPGGVSMYF. As DNA, the CDR3 is TGTGCCAGCAGCCCCGGGGGGGTCTCAATGTACTTC. V and J are TRBV7-9 and TRBJ2-7; 8 bases are a match to TRBD2. Losses at the gene ends were 5 bases for V and 12 bases for J; bases not matched to a gene: 9. The CDR3 covers 12 residues. Germline V gives CDR1 SEHNR, CDR2 FQNEAQ (reference sequence).